This T cell receptor beta chain was found in a study of blood T cell repertoires in COVID-19. The sample holds one count of this clone. V lost 10 bases and J lost 1; bases outside the gene matches: 6. The germline gives CDR1 MDHEN, CDR2 SYDVKM. The CDR3 runs 13 residues. Sequencing used immunoSEQ multiplex PCR; TCRdb keeps in-frame clones, though not all of them. The sample records 200,000 to 250,000 clones, 75% to 85% being singletons. The TCR comes from a human donor in a cohort sampled during active COVID-19. Specimen: peripheral blood. The rearrangement uses TRBV28 and TRBJ2-7; 8 bases fit TRBD2. CDR3 in DNA: TGTGCCACCGCGGGGGGACGATCCTACGAGCAGTACTTC. Protein: CATAGGRSYEQYF.